These T cell receptor beta chains were read from a single sample in a study of blood T cell repertoires in COVID-19. Data came from immunoSEQ multiplex PCR; TCRdb stores just in-frame clones and leaves some out. The table has some 140,000 clones, 84% seen once. The sample was peripheral blood. Every receptor here comes from a man between 60 and 75 years old with acute or convalescent COVID-19. The CDR3 runs from the conserved cysteine through the conserved F or W. Fields, in order: J gene, clone size, V gene, D gene, CDR3 protein. The D gene is left open where the match is weak. The listing skips clone size in some rows; elsewhere it reads once, few, many or a size class.

j_gene: TRBJ1-2; abundance: .; v_gene: TRBV5-1; d_gene: .; CDR3aa: CASSLRAEVGYGYTF
j_gene: TRBJ1-2; abundance: .; v_gene: TRBV19; d_gene: .; CDR3aa: CASSIGGPDSYTF
j_gene: TRBJ2-7; abundance: once; v_gene: TRBV6-5; d_gene: TRBD2; CDR3aa: CASISRGRAYEQYF
j_gene: TRBJ2-7; abundance: .; v_gene: TRBV5-6; d_gene: TRBD2; CDR3aa: CASSLVAGKSYEQYF
j_gene: TRBJ2-3; abundance: .; v_gene: TRBV24-1; d_gene: .; CDR3aa: CATSQAAGSDTQYF
j_gene: TRBJ1-5; abundance: once; v_gene: TRBV28; d_gene: TRBD1; CDR3aa: CASSLYRWTGDINNQPQHF
j_gene: TRBJ1-5; abundance: .; v_gene: TRBV27; d_gene: .; CDR3aa: CASSPGADNQPQHF
j_gene: TRBJ2-3; abundance: few; v_gene: TRBV28; d_gene: TRBD2; CDR3aa: CASSTGLAGGTDTQYF
j_gene: TRBJ1-4; abundance: .; v_gene: TRBV12-3/TRBV12-4; d_gene: .; CDR3aa: CASSWGGEKLFF
j_gene: TRBJ2-2; abundance: .; v_gene: TRBV3-1/TRBV3-2; d_gene: .; CDR3aa: CASSQSRQGIGELFF
j_gene: TRBJ2-7; abundance: .; v_gene: TRBV10-1; d_gene: TRBD2; CDR3aa: CASSESGVLAGSYEQYF
j_gene: TRBJ2-7; abundance: few; v_gene: TRBV6-5; d_gene: TRBD2; CDR3aa: CASRDRGGFYEQYF
j_gene: TRBJ2-1; abundance: .; v_gene: TRBV28; d_gene: .; CDR3aa: CASRASGVGDEQFF
j_gene: TRBJ2-7; abundance: .; v_gene: TRBV7-9; d_gene: TRBD2; CDR3aa: CASSAGLPTYEQYF
j_gene: TRBJ2-2; abundance: .; v_gene: TRBV3-1/TRBV3-2; d_gene: TRBD2; CDR3aa: CASSHFLEREGRTGELFF
j_gene: TRBJ2-5; abundance: .; v_gene: TRBV7-2; d_gene: .; CDR3aa: CASRPGGRDWETQYF
j_gene: TRBJ2-5; abundance: .; v_gene: TRBV21-1; d_gene: .; CDR3aa: CASKGTGTSEEETQYF
j_gene: TRBJ2-7; abundance: .; v_gene: TRBV5-1; d_gene: .; CDR3aa: CASSPVISYEQYF
j_gene: TRBJ1-2; abundance: .; v_gene: TRBV11-2; d_gene: .; CDR3aa: CASSLPGNYGYTF
j_gene: TRBJ2-1; abundance: .; v_gene: TRBV5-1; d_gene: TRBD1; CDR3aa: CASSPRTGGSEQFF
j_gene: TRBJ1-2; abundance: .; v_gene: TRBV12-5; d_gene: .; CDR3aa: CASGFGGTLVANYGYTF
j_gene: TRBJ2-7; abundance: .; v_gene: TRBV6-5; d_gene: TRBD1; CDR3aa: CASSYFGQGGEQYF
j_gene: TRBJ2-5; abundance: .; v_gene: TRBV9; d_gene: TRBD1; CDR3aa: CASSRTGRETQYF
j_gene: TRBJ1-2; abundance: .; v_gene: TRBV5-1; d_gene: .; CDR3aa: CASSLETGTNNYGYTF
j_gene: TRBJ2-4; abundance: .; v_gene: TRBV20-1; d_gene: .; CDR3aa: CSAKDRNIQYF
j_gene: TRBJ1-1; abundance: .; v_gene: TRBV19; d_gene: .; CDR3aa: CASSIDRTNTEAFF
j_gene: TRBJ1-5; abundance: .; v_gene: TRBV24-1; d_gene: .; CDR3aa: CATSDLRLYDSINQPQHF
j_gene: TRBJ1-6; abundance: .; v_gene: TRBV21-1; d_gene: .; CDR3aa: CASSPGDRGNSPLHF
j_gene: TRBJ2-7; abundance: few; v_gene: TRBV5-1; d_gene: .; CDR3aa: CASSWAGSSYEQYF
j_gene: TRBJ2-1; abundance: .; v_gene: TRBV15; d_gene: TRBD2; CDR3aa: CATSRDKGLATYYNEQFF
j_gene: TRBJ2-5; abundance: .; v_gene: TRBV19; d_gene: .; CDR3aa: CATTEGISSQTQYF
j_gene: TRBJ2-7; abundance: .; v_gene: TRBV19; d_gene: TRBD2; CDR3aa: CASSGGRASEQYF
j_gene: TRBJ2-1; abundance: .; v_gene: TRBV29-1; d_gene: .; CDR3aa: CSVEDNGDEQFF
j_gene: TRBJ1-1; abundance: .; v_gene: TRBV7-6; d_gene: TRBD1; CDR3aa: CASSLRGQGFIGTEAFF
j_gene: TRBJ2-3; abundance: .; v_gene: TRBV7-3; d_gene: TRBD2; CDR3aa: CASSPILAADTQYF
j_gene: TRBJ1-2; abundance: few; v_gene: TRBV14; d_gene: .; CDR3aa: CASSRRGGYGYTF
j_gene: TRBJ1-1; abundance: .; v_gene: TRBV27; d_gene: .; CDR3aa: CASSLSRQGLAFF
j_gene: TRBJ1-2; abundance: once; v_gene: TRBV5-1; d_gene: TRBD1; CDR3aa: CASSSQDRGNYGYTF
j_gene: TRBJ2-1; abundance: .; v_gene: TRBV12-5; d_gene: TRBD1; CDR3aa: CASGLDGVGQGDDDEQFF
j_gene: TRBJ2-7; abundance: .; v_gene: TRBV30; d_gene: TRBD1; CDR3aa: CAWTRTGLYEQYF